These T cell receptor beta chains were read from a single sample in a study of blood T cells in healthy people across ages. Each CDR3 protein is one row after TCRdb ran MiXCR on the 5' RACE reads. Here the sample spans around 1.5 million distinct CDR3 sequences, around two fifths being singletons. What was sequenced was blood. Receptors were obtained from a woman between 18 and 29 years old in good health. Both conserved end residues are part of each CDR3. D genes are given only for firm matches. Clone size is stated in some rows and not others, as once, few, many or a class when expanded.

abundance,v_gene,d_gene,j_gene,CDR3nt,CDR3aa
-,TRBV3-1,-,TRBJ2-5,TGTGCCAGCAGCCAAGATAGGATGGCAGCGGAGACCCAGTACTTC,CASSQDRMAAETQYF
many,TRBV27,TRBD1,TRBJ1-2,TGTGCCAGCAGTAGCTCCGACAGGGACGGCTACACCTTC,CASSSSDRDGYTF
-,TRBV4-2,-,TRBJ2-1,TGTGCCAGCAGCCAGGGTTCGCTGGCCAAAGAGACCCAGTTCTTC,CASSQGSLAKETQFF
once,TRBV30,-,TRBJ2-7,TGTGCCTGGAGTGTACAGGGCGTAAGATCCTACGAGCAGTACTTC,CAWSVQGVRSYEQYF
-,TRBV29-1,-,TRBJ2-1,TGCAGCGTTGTAAGGTACAATGAGCAGTTCTTC,CSVVRYNEQFF
-,TRBV30,TRBD1,TRBJ1-4,TGTGCCTGGAGTGTTTGGGGGATAGGGGGCGCCGGGGAAAAACTGTTTTTT,CAWSVWGIGGAGEKLFF
few,TRBV5-1,-,TRBJ1-2,TGCGCCAGCAGCTACCTGTGGGGCGGTCCAGGCTACACCTTC,CASSYLWGGPGYTF
-,TRBV6-1,-,TRBJ2-7,TGTGCCAGCACCGTCACGAGTAAGTCAAACGAGCAGTACTTC,CASTVTSKSNEQYF
-,TRBV15,TRBD1,TRBJ1-1,TGTGCCACCAGCACCCCGGGACAGGTGAACACTGAAGCTTTCTTT,CATSTPGQVNTEAFF
few,TRBV6-2/TRBV6-3,TRBD2,TRBJ2-5,TGTGTCTCCCATGGAGCGGGGGCCGGCCAAGAGACCCAGTACTTC,CVSHGAGAGQETQYF
-,TRBV2,-,TRBJ2-7,TGTGCCAGCAGCGATAGTAGCGGCTCCTACGAGCAGTACTTC,CASSDSSGSYEQYF
-,TRBV20-1,TRBD1,TRBJ1-5,TGCAGTGCCTCAGGGGACAGGGCTAATCAGCCCCAGCATTTT,CSASGDRANQPQHF
few,TRBV21-1,-,TRBJ1-6,TGTGCCAGCAGCAATAGGGGACATGACAACCAGTTTCCCCACCGAAGGACACCCCTCCACTTT,CASSNRGHDNQFPHRRTPLHF
-,TRBV7-9,TRBD2,TRBJ2-1,TGTGCCCCGGAGCTAGCGGCGGATGAGCAGTTCTTC,CAPELAADEQFF
-,TRBV20-1,-,TRBJ1-4,TGCAGTGCTAGAGATAATGCGGACTTAAGGGGTGGTGAAAAACTGTTTTTT,CSARDNADLRGGEKLFF
-,TRBV28,-,TRBJ2-7,TGTGCCAGCAGTTTAAATTACAACGAGCAGTACTTC,CASSLNYNEQYF
few,TRBV29-1,TRBD2,TRBJ2-3,TGCAGCGTTGACCCCCCCCGGGCGAGCGGGGGGGCGGAAGATACGCAGTATTTT,CSVDPPRASGGAEDTQYF
few,TRBV30,-,TRBJ2-3,TGTGCCTGGAGTGGGCTAGTAGTAGATACGCAGTATTTT,CAWSGLVVDTQYF
few,TRBV27,-,TRBJ2-7,TGTGCCAGCACTGGGACCTTCTACGAGCAGTACTTC,CASTGTFYEQYF
-,TRBV7-8,-,TRBJ1-2,TGTGCCAGCAGCTTAGTGACCTCGAACGGCTACACCTTC,CASSLVTSNGYTF
-,TRBV24-1,TRBD2,TRBJ2-1,TGTGCCACCAGTCACCCTAGCGGGAGCCACAATGAGCAGTTCTTC,CATSHPSGSHNEQFF
-,TRBV10-3,TRBD2,TRBJ2-3,TGTGCCATCAGTGAACGACGAGCGGGGGGAGATACGCAGTATTTT,CAISERRAGGDTQYF
few,TRBV4-1,TRBD1,TRBJ1-1,TGCGCCAGCAGCCAAGGGTTAGGACAGGGGGACCGCACTGAAGCTTTCTTT,CASSQGLGQGDRTEAFF
few,TRBV6-1,-,TRBJ2-7,TGTGCCAGCCTGAAGGTTGGTGGACCTACCCCCTACGAGCAGTACTTC,CASLKVGGPTPYEQYF
-,TRBV15,-,TRBJ2-2,TGTGCCACCAGCATCGGGAGTGGGGTCACCGGGGAGCTGTTTTTT,CATSIGSGVTGELFF
-,TRBV20-1,TRBD2,TRBJ2-2,TGCAGTGCTAGCACTAGCGGGACCTCCGGGGAGCTGTTTTTT,CSASTSGTSGELFF
-,TRBV29-1,TRBD1,TRBJ2-7,TGCAGCGTTGAACAGGGGGCCCACGAGCAGTACTTC,CSVEQGAHEQYF
few,TRBV12-3/TRBV12-4,-,TRBJ1-3,TGTGCCAGCAGTGAGGGGAGCACCATATATTTT,CASSEGSTIYF
few,TRBV7-9,-,TRBJ1-4,TGTGCCAGCAGCCCCCGTACCCCTAAGGGGACTAATGAAAAACTGTTTTTT,CASSPRTPKGTNEKLFF
few,TRBV9,-,TRBJ1-6,TGTGCCAGCAGCGTAGAGGTGCAACGGGGTTCCTATAATTCACCCCTCCACTTT,CASSVEVQRGSYNSPLHF
-,TRBV28,TRBD2,TRBJ2-1,TGTGCCAGCAGTTCCTCCGGGGGGGGCCACAATGAGCAGTTCTTC,CASSSSGGGHNEQFF
few,TRBV2,-,TRBJ1-6,TGTGCCAGCAGTGACAGAAGCTCCTATAATTCACCCCTCCACTTT,CASSDRSSYNSPLHF
few,TRBV7-2,TRBD2,TRBJ2-3,TGTGCCAGCAGCACCTCTAGCGGCAGCACAGATACGCAGTATTTT,CASSTSSGSTDTQYF
few,TRBV6-1,-,TRBJ1-2,TGTGCCAGCAGCAGAACAGGGTCTGGGGATTATGGCTACACCTTC,CASSRTGSGDYGYTF
-,TRBV14,-,TRBJ2-5,TGTGCCAGCAGCCAAGCGGCAGGGGCGGGAGTCGGGCAGTACTTC,CASSQAAGAGVGQYF
many,TRBV9,-,TRBJ2-3,TGTGCCAGCACGCGGGGCTTAAGCACAGATACGCAGTATTTT,CASTRGLSTDTQYF
-,TRBV27,-,TRBJ2-3,TGTGCCAGCAGTTTCCTCGACAGCACAGATACGCAGTATTTT,CASSFLDSTDTQYF
-,TRBV4-1,TRBD2,TRBJ2-3,TGCGCCAGCAGCTCAAGCGCCACTAGCGGGGGGTCATCCGCAGATACGCAGTATTTT,CASSSSATSGGSSADTQYF
few,TRBV9,-,TRBJ1-2,TGTGCCAGCAGCGTAGGGTGGTGGGTAAACAAAGCGACTAACTATGGCTACACCTTC,CASSVGWWVNKATNYGYTF
few,TRBV20-1,TRBD2,TRBJ2-1,TGCAGTGCCCAGGAGGCCCTCGGGAGGAATGAGCAGTTCTTC,CSAQEALGRNEQFF
-,TRBV10-3,-,TRBJ1-5,TGTGCCACCGCGTCCGAGACAGGAATCGGGCAGCCCCAGCATTTT,CATASETGIGQPQHF
-,TRBV20-1,TRBD2,TRBJ2-1,TGCAGTGCTAGGGTAGCGGGAGGGCCGTCCTACAATGAGCAGTTCTTC,CSARVAGGPSYNEQFF
-,TRBV2,-,TRBJ2-3,TGTGCCAGCGGAACCCCCCCGCCCCCGCGGGACATGATCACAGATACGCAGTATTTT,CASGTPPPPRDMITDTQYF
few,TRBV7-8,TRBD2,TRBJ2-4,TGTGCCAGCAGCTTATCCGGGGGGGGCGCCGTAGCCAAAAACATTCAGTACTTC,CASSLSGGGAVAKNIQYF
-,TRBV12-3/TRBV12-4,-,TRBJ1-5,TGTGCCAGCAGTTTGTCCCTTCAGCAGCCCCAGCATTTT,CASSLSLQQPQHF
once,TRBV19,TRBD2,TRBJ2-1,TGTGCCAGTAGTCCCAGTAGACTAGCGGGAGTGGATGAGCAGTTCTTC,CASSPSRLAGVDEQFF
many,TRBV29-1,TRBD1,TRBJ2-5,TGCAGCGTTGATACGGGACAGTTATGGGCCCAGTACTTC,CSVDTGQLWAQYF
-,TRBV5-1,TRBD1,TRBJ2-1,TGCGCCAGCAGCCCTGGACAGGGGGCTAATGAGCAGTTCTTC,CASSPGQGANEQFF
-,TRBV24-1,TRBD2,TRBJ2-1,TGTGCCACCAGTGAGACTAGCGGGACGCACTACAATGAGCAGTTCTTC,CATSETSGTHYNEQFF